The rows below give T cell receptor beta chains drawn from one sample of a study of T cell repertoires in cytomegalovirus infection. One entry per CDR3 protein results from TCRdb running MiXCR on the reads. Of a few hundred thousand distinct CDR3 sequences in the sample, 15% to 20% were seen once. Material for sequencing was PBMCs. These receptors originate from a human donor in good health (CMV status not recorded). Some clones in this sample may be carry-over from other donors' samples. CDR3s include the opening cysteine and the closing phenylalanine or tryptophan. A D gene is named only where the DNA matches it firmly. Clone size is stated in some rows and not others, as once, few, many or a class when expanded.

j_call cdr3_length v_call d_call clone_size cdr3_nt cdr3_aa
TRBJ1-6 15 TRBV27 NA many TGTGCCAGCAGTTTAGGGGCGAGGGGGAGGTCACCCCTCCACTTT CASSLGARGRSPLHF
TRBJ2-1 16 TRBV7-6 NA NA TGTGCCAGCAGCTTCCCAAGTGGGGGCAGGGGTAATGAGCAGTTCTTC CASSFPSGGRGNEQFF
TRBJ2-2 16 TRBV7-6 TRBD1 many TGTGCCAGCAGCTTAGGGACAGGGGGGATCACCGGGGAGCTGTTTTTT CASSLGTGGITGELFF
TRBJ2-1 13 TRBV5-1 TRBD1 NA TGCGCCAGCAGATCGACAGGGGATAGTGAGCAGTTCTTC CASRSTGDSEQFF
TRBJ1-2 15 TRBV2 NA NA TGTGCCAGCAGTGAAACTTTAGGGACTGTCTATGGCTACACCTTC CASSETLGTVYGYTF
TRBJ1-2 16 TRBV5-4 TRBD1 NA TGTGCCAGCAGCTTGGATCGAGGACAGGGGGCAGGGGGCTACACCTTC CASSLDRGQGAGGYTF
TRBJ2-5 15 TRBV7-6 TRBD1 few TGTGCCAGCAGCATCGGACAGGGGACCCACGAGACCCAGTACTTC CASSIGQGTHETQYF
TRBJ1-5 18 TRBV2 TRBD1 NA TGTGCCAGCAGTGAAGGGTACAGGGGATCGTATAGCAATCAGCCCCAGCATTTT CASSEGYRGSYSNQPQHF
TRBJ1-2 16 TRBV7-2 NA many TGTGCCAGCAGTTTAGGACAGCTACAAACCGGCTATGGCTACACCTTC CASSLGQLQTGYGYTF
TRBJ2-3 13 TRBV7-9 TRBD2 few TGTGCCAGCAGCTTAGCGGCTAGCGGGGGGCTTTATTTT CASSLAASGGLYF
TRBJ1-1 14 TRBV6-1 NA few TGTGCCAGCAGTGAAAACACCGTGAACACTGAAGCTTTCTTT CASSENTVNTEAFF
TRBJ2-3 14 TRBV5-4 NA NA TGTGCCAGCAGCTTGGGCCCCAGGGAAGATACGCAGTATTTT CASSLGPREDTQYF
TRBJ2-7 14 TRBV3-1 TRBD2 NA TGTGCCAGCAGTACGACTAGCGGGGGATACGAGCAGTACTTC CASSTTSGGYEQYF
TRBJ2-1 17 TRBV7-9 TRBD2 many TGTGCCAGCAGCTCCCGCCGGGGGGGGCTGACCTACAATGAGCAGTTCTTC CASSSRRGGLTYNEQFF
TRBJ2-5 13 TRBV6-1 NA NA TGTGCCAGCAGGGAACCAGGGGCCCGGACCCAGTACTTC CASREPGARTQYF
TRBJ1-4 14 TRBV5-4 NA NA TGTGCCAGCAGCCTTGAGAAAATCAGGGGAGGACTGTTTTTT CASSLEKIRGGLFF
TRBJ1-4 17 TRBV7-2 NA many TGTGCCAGCAGGGCTACCGGGACCCTCGCAACTAATGAAAAACTGTTTTTT CASRATGTLATNEKLFF